This TCR beta chain was recorded in a study of cytomegalovirus exposure and HLA in healthy donors. General observations from the study: A later analysis, which compared TCR beta chains of equal frequency, found the HLA-associated ones more clonally expanded. CMV serostatus was the sole immune exposure data available. Most TCR sequences were seen very rarely across donors, but some public TCRs occurred in many.

These donors counted as nominally healthy when sampled, but unrecorded immune exposures were likely. Both 60 Vbeta primers and 13 Jbeta primers went into the PCR. The repertoire was sequenced with immunoSEQ multiplex PCR; TCRdb's copy has only in-frame clones and lacks some. Of approximately 140,000 clones in the sample, over 70% were seen once. With 3 bases removed from V and 0 bases from J, the gap between germline ends came to 16 bases. CDR1 is LNHNV, CDR2 YYDKDF, per germline (reference sequence). This CDR3 contains 17 residues. As concerns this clone: The antigen is not known.

This chain joins TRBV15 and TRBJ2-3; perhaps TRBD1 as D (6 bases). This TCR came from a man aged 18-30 years in good health and CMV-seronegative. The specimen was PBMCs. CDR3 in DNA: TGTGCCACCAGCAGCCCGGGCAGGGGAACTAGCACAGATACGCAGTATTTT. It yields the protein CATSSPGRGTSTDTQYF. Filled out from reference TRBV15 and TRBJ2-3, the complete variable domain reads DAMVIQNPRYQVTQFGKPVTLSCSQTLNHNVMYWYQQKSSQAPKLLFHYYDKDFNNEADTPDNFQSRRPNTSFCFLDIRSPGLGDTAMYLCATSSPGRGTSTDTQYFGPGTRLTVL.